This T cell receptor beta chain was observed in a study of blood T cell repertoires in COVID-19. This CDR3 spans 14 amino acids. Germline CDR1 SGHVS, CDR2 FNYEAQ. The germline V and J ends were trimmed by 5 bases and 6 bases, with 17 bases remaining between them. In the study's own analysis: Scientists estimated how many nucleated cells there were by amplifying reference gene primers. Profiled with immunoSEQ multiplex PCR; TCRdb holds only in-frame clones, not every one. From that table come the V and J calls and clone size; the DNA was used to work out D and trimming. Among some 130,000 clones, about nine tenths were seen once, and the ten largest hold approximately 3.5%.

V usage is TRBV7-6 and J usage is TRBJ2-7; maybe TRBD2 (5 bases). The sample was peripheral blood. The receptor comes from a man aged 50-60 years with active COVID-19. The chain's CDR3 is CASSDRTAAGEQYF. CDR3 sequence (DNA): TGTGCCAGCAGCGACCGGACGGCGGCGGGCGAGCAGTACTTC. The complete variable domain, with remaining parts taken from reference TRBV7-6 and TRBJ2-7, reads GAGVSQSPRYKVTKRGQDVALRCDPISGHVSLYWYRQALGQGPEFLTYFNYEAQQDKSGLPNDRFSAERPEGSISTLTIQRTEQRDSAMYRCASSDRTAAGEQYFGPGTRLTVT.